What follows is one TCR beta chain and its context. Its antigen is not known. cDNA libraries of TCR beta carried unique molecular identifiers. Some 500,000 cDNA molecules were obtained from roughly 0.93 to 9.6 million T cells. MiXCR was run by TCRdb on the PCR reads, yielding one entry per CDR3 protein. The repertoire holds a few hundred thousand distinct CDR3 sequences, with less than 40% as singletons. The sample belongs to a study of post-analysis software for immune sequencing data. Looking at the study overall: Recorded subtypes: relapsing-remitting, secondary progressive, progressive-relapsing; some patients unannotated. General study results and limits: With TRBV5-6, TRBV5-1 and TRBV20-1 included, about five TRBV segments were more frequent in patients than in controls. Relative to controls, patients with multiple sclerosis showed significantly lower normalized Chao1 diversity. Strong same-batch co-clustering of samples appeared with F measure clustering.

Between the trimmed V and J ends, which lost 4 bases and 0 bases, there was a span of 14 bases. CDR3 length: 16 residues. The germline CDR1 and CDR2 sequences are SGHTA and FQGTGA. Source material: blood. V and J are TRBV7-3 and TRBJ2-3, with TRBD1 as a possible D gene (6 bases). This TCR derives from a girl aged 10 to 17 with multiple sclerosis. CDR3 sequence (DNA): TGTGCCAGCAGCTCACAGGGCGCCACGAGCACAGATACGCAGTATTTT. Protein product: CASSSQGATSTDTQYF.